This TCR beta chain was identified in a study of Graves' ophthalmopathy and Graves' hyperthyroidism. CDR3 length equals 12 residues. Germline V gene sequence: CDR1 GTSNPN, CDR2 SVGIG (reference sequence). Germline trimming cut 3 bases from V and 8 bases from J; bases unmatched to any gene: 5. This clonotype was counted between two and nine times. Its antigen is unknown. Under 3 months in duration, the ophthalmopathy in affected donors had moderate-to-severe activity, CAS ≥3 and NOSPECS ≥4. Patients were left out if they had other autoimmune diseases, uncontrolled infections, pregnancy or lactation. The PBMCs used were ones drawn from 10 ml of fresh peripheral blood. Study-level findings and limits: A model built from 13 signatures distinguished ophthalmopathy from stable hyperthyroidism with approximately 89% sensitivity and about 80% specificity.

The authors amplified TCR beta CDR3 regions from RNA transcripts. Scientists carried out first-round RT-PCR using HTBI primers and then a second-round multiplex PCR. TCRdb re-called the multiplex PCR reads with MiXCR, one entry per CDR3 protein. The data show over 650,000 distinct CDR3 sequences, under 50% seen once. The source of this sequence is an adult man with Graves' ophthalmopathy. The chain is built from TRBV30 and TRBJ1-2; 8 positions agree with TRBD1. Source material: peripheral blood. The CDR3 protein is CAWRGQGDGYTF. CDR3 coding DNA: TGTGCCTGGAGAGGACAGGGAGACGGCTACACCTTC.